This TCR beta chain came from a study of OX40 agonist ivuxolimab in advanced cancers. As for the study in general: Intravenous ivuxolimab at 0.01 to 10 mg/kg was given to patients every 2 weeks.

Sequencing used immunoSEQ multiplex PCR; TCRdb keeps in-frame clones, though not all of them. This table has tens of thousands of clones, 80% to 95% appearing once. CDR3 size: 12 residues. Germline V gives CDR1 SEHNR, CDR2 FQNEAQ (reference sequence). Deletions cut 1 base from V and 5 bases from J, with 6 bases between. The sequencing here drew on CD4+ or CD8+ T cells sorted from blood, taken in a trial of the OX40 agonist ivuxolimab. This clonotype was sampled from an adult with an advanced solid tumor such as melanoma, head and neck, liver or kidney cancer. The chain couples TRBV7-9 to TRBJ2-7, with D perhaps TRBD1 (6 bases). CDR3 DNA sequence: TGTGCCAGCAGCTTAGACAGGGACGAGCAGTACTTC. Residues: CASSLDRDEQYF.